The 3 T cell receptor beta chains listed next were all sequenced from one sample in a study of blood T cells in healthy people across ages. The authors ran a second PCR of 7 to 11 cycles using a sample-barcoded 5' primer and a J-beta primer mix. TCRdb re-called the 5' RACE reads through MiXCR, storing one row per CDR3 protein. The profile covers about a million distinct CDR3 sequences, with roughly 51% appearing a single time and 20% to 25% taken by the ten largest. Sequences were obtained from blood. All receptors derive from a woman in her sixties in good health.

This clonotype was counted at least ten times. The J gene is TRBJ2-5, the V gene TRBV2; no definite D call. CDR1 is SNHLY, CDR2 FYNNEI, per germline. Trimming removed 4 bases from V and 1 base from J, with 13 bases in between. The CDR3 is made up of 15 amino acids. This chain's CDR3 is CASSGDRVAQETQYF. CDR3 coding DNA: TGTGCCAGCAGTGGAGACCGAGTAGCCCAAGAGACCCAGTACTTC.

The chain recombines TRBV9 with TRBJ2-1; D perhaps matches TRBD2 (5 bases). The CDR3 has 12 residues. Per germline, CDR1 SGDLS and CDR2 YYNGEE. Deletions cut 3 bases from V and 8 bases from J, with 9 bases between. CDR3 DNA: TGTGCCAGCAGCGCCTGGGGAGATGAGCAGTTCTTC. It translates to CASSAWGDEQFF.

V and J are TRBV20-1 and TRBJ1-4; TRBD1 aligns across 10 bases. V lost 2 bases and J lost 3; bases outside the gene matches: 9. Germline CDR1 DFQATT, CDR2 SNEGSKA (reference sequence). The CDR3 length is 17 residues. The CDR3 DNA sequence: TGCAGTGCTAGACAAGACAGGGGGCCATGGTCTAATGAAAAACTGTTTTTT. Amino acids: CSARQDRGPWSNEKLFF.